A selection of T cell receptor beta chains follows, all from one sample in a study of tissue T cells after allogeneic stem cell transplantation. The protocol was immunoSEQ multiplex PCR, while the TCRdb copy is restricted to in-frame clones and leaves out a portion. The sample lists 600 to 950 clones, about 66% occurring once. Sample: liver tissue, taken at autopsy. Receptors were obtained from a male patient aged 60 or over with steroid-refractory graft-versus-host disease after an allogeneic stem cell transplant. Some T cells may be transferred from the graft donor. Each CDR3 is given with its conserved first and last residue. A D gene is named only where the DNA matches it firmly. Clone size is given for some rows only: seen once, a few or many times, or a class if the clone is expanded.

V gene: TRBV10-3
clone size: .
J gene: TRBJ1-4
D gene: .
CDR3 protein: CAISESNPLPKLFF
CDR3 DNA: TGTGCCATCAGTGAGAGCAATCCCCTACCAAAACTGTTTTTT

V gene: TRBV11-2
clone size: .
J gene: TRBJ1-1
D gene: .
CDR3 protein: CASSFGQLNTEAFF
CDR3 DNA: TGTGCCAGCAGCTTCGGACAGTTAAACACTGAAGCTTTCTTT

V gene: TRBV27
clone size: once
J gene: TRBJ2-3
D gene: TRBD2
CDR3 protein: CASKFASGVGDTQYF
CDR3 DNA: TGTGCCAGCAAGTTCGCTAGCGGAGTAGGAGATACGCAGTATTTT

V gene: TRBV6-5
clone size: large
J gene: TRBJ2-7
D gene: .
CDR3 protein: CASSYRRGQNEQYF
CDR3 DNA: TGTGCCAGCAGTTACCGGAGGGGGCAGAACGAGCAGTACTTC

V gene: TRBV15
clone size: few
J gene: TRBJ2-3
D gene: .
CDR3 protein: CATTAPPADTQYF
CDR3 DNA: TGTGCCACCACTGCCCCTCCTGCAGATACGCAGTATTTT

V gene: TRBV6-8
clone size: .
J gene: TRBJ2-2
D gene: .
CDR3 protein: CASRTLNRRTGELFF
CDR3 DNA: TGTGCCAGCAGAACCCTGAACAGGCGCACCGGGGAGCTGTTTTTT

V gene: TRBV19
clone size: .
J gene: TRBJ2-1
D gene: TRBD2
CDR3 protein: CASSIAAPRLAGNEQFF
CDR3 DNA: TGTGCCAGTAGTATAGCGGCCCCGAGGCTAGCGGGGAATGAGCAGTTCTTC

V gene: TRBV7-7
clone size: hyperexpanded
J gene: TRBJ2-7
D gene: .
CDR3 protein: CASSFGDEYEQYF
CDR3 DNA: TGTGCCAGCAGCTTTGGCGACGAATACGAGCAGTACTTC

V gene: TRBV19
clone size: .
J gene: TRBJ1-1
D gene: .
CDR3 protein: CASSRAMNTEAFF
CDR3 DNA: TGTGCCAGTAGTAGGGCAATGAACACTGAAGCTTTCTTT

V gene: TRBV7-2
clone size: .
J gene: TRBJ1-4
D gene: .
CDR3 protein: CASSPQAATNEKLFF
CDR3 DNA: TGTGCCAGCAGCCCGCAGGCTGCAACTAATGAAAAACTGTTTTTT

V gene: TRBV4-2
clone size: large
J gene: TRBJ2-1
D gene: .
CDR3 protein: CASSHSDNEQFF
CDR3 DNA: TGTGCCAGCAGCCACTCCGACAATGAGCAGTTCTTC

V gene: TRBV6-2/TRBV6-3
clone size: .
J gene: TRBJ2-1
D gene: .
CDR3 protein: CASSYGTVYNEQFF
CDR3 DNA: TGTGCCAGCAGTTACGGAACTGTTTACAATGAGCAGTTCTTC

V gene: TRBV27
clone size: .
J gene: TRBJ1-1
D gene: .
CDR3 protein: CASRGRAITEAFF
CDR3 DNA: TGTGCCAGCAGAGGCAGGGCGATCACTGAAGCTTTCTTT

V gene: TRBV10-3
clone size: .
J gene: TRBJ1-1
D gene: .
CDR3 protein: CAICADSSTEAFF
CDR3 DNA: TGTGCCATCTGTGCGGACAGTAGCACTGAAGCTTTCTTT

V gene: TRBV19
clone size: .
J gene: TRBJ1-2
D gene: TRBD1
CDR3 protein: CASSINFNRGSANYGYTF
CDR3 DNA: TGTGCCAGTAGTATTAATTTCAACAGGGGATCGGCTAACTATGGCTACACCTTC

V gene: TRBV9
clone size: .
J gene: TRBJ1-1
D gene: .
CDR3 protein: CASSPHPSQNTEAFF
CDR3 DNA: TGTGCCAGCAGCCCCCACCCGAGCCAGAACACTGAAGCTTTCTTT

V gene: TRBV7-2
clone size: .
J gene: TRBJ2-1
D gene: TRBD2
CDR3 protein: CASSPGTSGVGSYNEQFF
CDR3 DNA: TGTGCCAGCAGCCCTGGGACTAGCGGGGTTGGCTCCTACAATGAGCAGTTCTTC

V gene: TRBV29-1
clone size: .
J gene: TRBJ1-4
D gene: TRBD1
CDR3 protein: CSARTGGEKLFF
CDR3 DNA: TGCAGCGCCAGGACAGGGGGTGAAAAACTGTTTTTT

V gene: TRBV6-5
clone size: .
J gene: TRBJ2-6
D gene: .
CDR3 protein: CASSYQVSGANVLTF
CDR3 DNA: TGTGCCAGCAGTTATCAGGTCTCTGGGGCCAACGTCCTGACTTTC

V gene: TRBV19
clone size: once
J gene: TRBJ1-4
D gene: TRBD1
CDR3 protein: CASAGQGYEKLFF
CDR3 DNA: TGTGCCAGTGCTGGACAGGGCTATGAAAAACTGTTTTTT

V gene: TRBV5-6
clone size: hyperexpanded
J gene: TRBJ2-5
D gene: TRBD2
CDR3 protein: CASSLVAGGGETQYF
CDR3 DNA: TGTGCCAGCAGCTTGGTGGCCGGGGGGGGAGAGACCCAGTACTTC

V gene: TRBV5-1
clone size: large
J gene: TRBJ2-7
D gene: TRBD2
CDR3 protein: CASSPSPLAGGSNEQYF
CDR3 DNA: TGCGCCAGCAGCCCCAGCCCTTTAGCGGGGGGGTCGAACGAGCAGTACTTC

V gene: TRBV27
clone size: .
J gene: TRBJ2-7
D gene: TRBD1
CDR3 protein: CASNRGPYEQYF
CDR3 DNA: TGTGCCAGCAACAGGGGGCCCTACGAGCAGTACTTC

V gene: TRBV3-1/TRBV3-2
clone size: .
J gene: TRBJ1-1
D gene: TRBD1
CDR3 protein: CASSQSLQGAGTEAFF
CDR3 DNA: TGTGCCAGCAGCCAATCGCTACAGGGGGCTGGCACTGAAGCTTTCTTT

V gene: TRBV7-6
clone size: .
J gene: TRBJ1-5
D gene: .
CDR3 protein: CASSLATADLRNQPQHF
CDR3 DNA: TGTGCCAGCAGCTTAGCAACAGCCGATTTAAGAAATCAGCCCCAGCATTTT

V gene: TRBV18
clone size: .
J gene: TRBJ1-5
D gene: TRBD1
CDR3 protein: CASSTGASSQPQHF
CDR3 DNA: TGTGCCAGCTCAACAGGGGCCTCGAGTCAGCCCCAGCATTTT

V gene: TRBV6-6
clone size: .
J gene: TRBJ1-1
D gene: .
CDR3 protein: CASSYAENTEAFF
CDR3 DNA: TGTGCCAGCAGTTACGCTGAGAACACTGAAGCTTTCTTT

V gene: TRBV9
clone size: .
J gene: TRBJ2-3
D gene: TRBD2
CDR3 protein: CASSFQGREGDTQYF
CDR3 DNA: TGTGCCAGCAGCTTTCAGGGAAGGGAGGGAGATACGCAGTATTTT

V gene: TRBV7-2
clone size: .
J gene: TRBJ2-7
D gene: .
CDR3 protein: CASSSLLDTLLYEQYF
CDR3 DNA: TGTGCCAGCAGCTCCCTCCTGGACACTTTACTCTACGAGCAGTACTTC